Listed here is a single TCR beta chain. The time point denotes: after neoadjuvant nivolumab, at surgical resection. PBMCs were not maintained or expanded in culture before analysis. Germline V gene lookup returns CDR1 SGHKS and CDR2 YYEKEE (reference sequence). This CDR3 is 15 amino acids long. V was trimmed by 0 bases and J by 2 bases, leaving 9 bases between them. Produced via immunoSEQ multiplex PCR; TCRdb's table is partial and in-frame only. The sample includes fewer than 8,000 clones, roughly 60% seen only once; the top ten take 2.5% to 3.5%. The data were taken from a study of neoadjuvant anti-PD-1 for oral cavity cancer. Study in general: Patients without progression received a fourth nivolumab dose around day 43, then surgical resection on days 50-56.

The V call is TRBV5-5, the J call TRBJ1-3; D uncertain. The specimen comprised PBMCs, sampled after nivolumab (anti-PD-1) treatment. The clonotype originates from a person aged 35-79 years with oral cavity squamous cell carcinoma. CDR3 coding DNA: TGTGCCAGCAGCTTGGATTTCGGGGCTGGAAACACCATATATTTT. It yields the protein CASSLDFGAGNTIYF. The whole variable domain, remainder taken from reference TRBV5-5 and TRBJ1-3, is DAGVTQSPTHLIKTRGQQVTLRCSPISGHKSVSWYQQVLGQGPQFIFQYYEKEERGRGNFPDRFSARQFPNYSSELNVNALLLGDSALYLCASSLDFGAGNTIYFGEGSWLTVV.